The 13 T cell receptor beta chains reported below all come from one sample, sequenced in a study of cytomegalovirus exposure and HLA in healthy donors. The PCR employed 60 Vbeta primers together with 13 Jbeta primers. Using immunoSEQ multiplex PCR, the repertoire was profiled, and TCRdb retains in-frame clones only, with some absent. Of 120,000 to 150,000 clones in the sample, over 75% were seen once. The sequenced material came from PBMCs. These receptor sequences come from a man aged 25 to 40 in good health and CMV-seropositive.

This clone was detected only once. This chain uses TRBV7-9 with TRBJ2-7; 10 nucleotides agree with TRBD2. Germline values: CDR1 SEHNR, CDR2 FQNEAQ (reference sequence). The V gene end was trimmed by 5 bases and the J gene end by 4 bases; junction bases not matched to a gene: 5. CDR3 length: 14 amino acids. This CDR3 is CASSIRTSGYEQYF. The CDR3 bases are TGTGCCAGCAGCATCCGGACTAGCGGTTACGAGCAGTACTTC. The full variable domain, its missing parts supplied by reference TRBV7-9 and TRBJ2-7, is DTGVSQNPRHKITKRGQNVTFRCDPISEHNRLYWYRQTLGQGPEFLTYFQNEAQLEKSRLLSDRFSAERPKGSFSTLEIQRTEQGDSAMYLCASSIRTSGYEQYFGPGTRLTVT.

The chain recombines TRBV30 with TRBJ1-2, with no clear D. The CDR3 sequence is 15 residues long. Germline CDR1 and CDR2: GTSNPN and SVGIG (reference sequence). The V end lost 3 bases, the J end lost 1 base, and 15 bases lay between the germline ends. CDR3 in amino acids: CAWRIWATSNYGYTF. Written as DNA, the CDR3 is TGTGCCTGGAGGATCTGGGCGACGAGTAACTATGGCTACACCTTC.

This clone was found a few times. The chain links TRBV7-2 to TRBJ2-1, with a possible D match to TRBD1 (6 bases). The V and J ends lost 1 base and 6 bases respectively, with 22 bases between them. CDR1 is SGHTA, CDR2 FQGNSA, per germline. The CDR3 loop spans 18 amino acids. The CDR3 sequence is CASSLGFPDRFLGNEQFF. The CDR3 nucleotides are TGTGCCAGCAGCTTAGGGTTCCCCGACAGGTTCTTGGGCAATGAGCAGTTCTTC.

The chain is built from TRBV6-5 and TRBJ1-5, with 7 nucleotides matching TRBD1. The V gene's germline CDR1 is MNHEY and CDR2 SVGAGI. CDR3 length: 15 residues. J gave up 7 bases and V 5 bases, and 11 bases lay outside the gene matches. CDR3 DNA sequence: TGTGCCAGCAGTGGCGGGACAGCAGGACGGCAGCCCCAGCATTTT. Translation: CASSGGTAGRQPQHF.

V and J are TRBV10-1 and TRBJ2-7, with 9 bases aligning to TRBD1. This CDR3 comprises 15 residues. V shed 8 bases and J 5 bases; nucleotides not matched to a gene: 13. Germline CDR1 and CDR2: WNHNN and SYGVQD (reference sequence). CDR3 in amino acids: CASGKTGTGTHEQYF. CDR3 nucleotide sequence: TGCGCCAGCGGGAAAACCGGGACAGGGACCCACGAGCAGTACTTC.

This clone has a handful of counts. The CDR3 coding sequence is TGTGCCAGCAGTTTATCGCAGAGTTTTGGGGACAGGGGGTCATACGAGCAGTACTTC. Its protein product is CASSLSQSFGDRGSYEQYF. The V and J genes are TRBV27 and TRBJ2-7; 11 bases are shared with TRBD1. Trimming cost V 0 bases and J 4 bases; bases outside gene matches: 14. The germline V gene has CDR1 MNHEY and CDR2 SMNVEV (reference sequence). The CDR3 has 19 amino acids.

This chain connects TRBV25-1 to TRBJ2-2; 11 positions match TRBD1. This CDR3 region has 16 residues. V dropped 7 bases and J dropped 5; count of bases not matched to a gene: 9. Germline CDR1 and CDR2: MGHDK and SYGVNS. In nucleotides, the CDR3 is TGTGCCAGCAAGCCTGGACAGGGGGCTCTAACCGGGGAGCTGTTTTTT. Translation gives CASKPGQGALTGELFF.

This clone turned up a few times. The DNA for the CDR3 is TGTGCCAGCAGCGGGGGGTCGGACTATGGCTACACCTTC. Protein product: CASSGGSDYGYTF. This rearrangement joins TRBV5-4 to TRBJ1-2; perhaps TRBD1 as D (5 bases). Germline V gene sequence: CDR1 SGHNT, CDR2 YYREEE (reference sequence). V shed 4 bases and J shed 3 bases, with 10 bases lying between them. There are 13 residues in the CDR3.

V gene TRBV4-1 combines with J gene TRBJ2-7, with 9 bases fitting TRBD1. The trim removed 4 bases at V and 4 bases at J, leaving 5 bases unmatched. The CDR3 spans 14 residues. Germline-derived CDR1 and CDR2 are MGHRA and YSYEKL. The CDR3, as DNA: TGCGCCAGCAGCCGGGGACAGGGACTATACGAGCAGTACTTC. Protein: CASSRGQGLYEQYF.

The chain recombines TRBV15 with TRBJ2-7; D is uncertain. Germline CDR1 is LNHNV and CDR2 is YYDKDF (reference sequence). This CDR3 is built from 16 residues. V shed 0 bases and J shed 3 bases, with 15 bases lying between them. CDR3 DNA sequence: TGTGCCACCAGCAGAGATATCGGAGACCTTTACTACGAGCAGTACTTC. Amino acids: CATSRDIGDLYYEQYF.

This clone was found once. V is TRBV4-1 and J is TRBJ2-1, with TRBD1 matching 7 bases. Unmatched junction bases numbered 5, after V lost 2 bases and J lost 1 base. There are 16 residues in the CDR3. The germline V gene has CDR1 MGHRA and CDR2 YSYEKL. In DNA form, the CDR3 reads TGCGCCAGCAGCCAACGACAGGGAAGGTCCTACAATGAGCAGTTCTTC. Translation gives CASSQRQGRSYNEQFF.

CDR3 region: CASTRLGGNHEQYF. The DNA for the CDR3 is TGTGCCAGCACCCGATTAGGGGGCAACCACGAGCAGTACTTC. The chain has TRBV6-6 and TRBJ2-7, with 7 nucleotides matching TRBD1. V lost 7 bases, J lost 5 bases, and 11 bases stayed unmatched. The germline gives CDR1 MNHNY, CDR2 SVGAGI (reference sequence). This CDR3 spans 14 amino acids.

The chain couples TRBV7-2 to TRBJ1-3; D is possibly TRBD1 (5 bases). This CDR3 is built from 11 residues. V was clipped by 5 bases and J by 9 bases, with 8 bases between them. Germline CDR1 is SGHTA and CDR2 is FQGNSA. CDR3: CASSLRGTIYF. DNA for the CDR3: TGTGCCAGCAGCCTTAGGGGCACCATATATTTT.